The 28 T cell receptor beta chains given below trace back to one sample, sequenced in a study of cytomegalovirus exposure and HLA in healthy donors. The PCR contained 60 Vbeta and 13 Jbeta primers. Only in-frame clones appear in the TCRdb table, and some are missing; sequencing was by immunoSEQ multiplex PCR. In total, the table holds about 140,000 clones. Sequenced sample: PBMCs. The receptors come from a young woman in good health and CMV-seronegative.

The V and J genes are TRBV27 and TRBJ2-3; 11 bases align to TRBD2. CDR1 MNHEY and CDR2 SMNVEV come from the germline V gene (reference sequence). This CDR3 region has 16 residues. The trim removed 4 bases at V and 3 bases at J, leaving 6 bases unmatched. The CDR3 nucleotides read TGTGCCAGCAGTTACGGACTAGCGGGCGGTACAGATACGCAGTATTTT. Residues: CASSYGLAGGTDTQYF.

The rearrangement links TRBV18 to TRBJ2-4; no definite D call. Germline-derived CDR1 and CDR2 are KGHSH and LQKENI. CDR3 length: 12 amino acids. Trimming left V 3 bases short and J 7 bases short, with 7 bases between. The CDR3 sequence is CASSPPSNIQYF. CDR3 nucleotides: TGTGCCAGCTCACCCCCAAGCAACATTCAGTACTTC.

J is TRBJ2-2 and V is TRBV28; 11 bases fit TRBD2. V was pared by 5 bases and J by 5 bases, with 4 bases of the junction left unmatched. This CDR3 region has 15 residues. Per the germline V gene, CDR1 is MDHEN and CDR2 is SYDVKM. The CDR3 loop is CASSPTSGMTGELFF. CDR3 sequence (DNA): TGTGCCAGCAGTCCGACTAGCGGGATGACCGGGGAGCTGTTTTTT.

This chain links TRBV6-1 with TRBJ2-3, with 9 bases aligning to TRBD1. The ends lost 7 bases at V and 3 bases at J; junction bases unmatched: 8. The length of the CDR3 is 15 residues. CDR1 is MNHNS and CDR2 is SASEGT in the germline V gene. In DNA, the CDR3 is TGTGCCAGCAATGTGGGACAGGGAGTTACAGATACGCAGTATTTT. This translates into CASNVGQGVTDTQYF.

The rearrangement uses TRBV10-3 and TRBJ2-7; 11 bases are a match to TRBD2. Trimming took 3 bases from V and 5 from J; bases not matched to a gene: 6. The length of the CDR3 is 15 residues. CDR1 and CDR2 (germline): ENHRY, SYGVKD. CDR3 DNA: TGTGCCATCAGTGACCCGACTAGCGGGACTAACGAGCAGTACTTC. Its translation is CAISDPTSGTNEQYF.

The chain has TRBV21-1 and TRBJ2-1; the DNA was not used to check the table's D call, TRBD1. TRBV21-1 is a pseudogene locus. The CDR3 runs to 18 residues. The CDR3 sequence is CASSKGDRGPGSYNEQFF. In DNA form, the CDR3 reads TGTGCCAGCAGCAAAGGGGACAGGGGGCCAGGCTCCTACAATGAGCAGTTCTTC.

V and J are TRBV27 and TRBJ2-2; D not resolved. This CDR3 has 14 residues. Per germline, CDR1 MNHEY and CDR2 SMNVEV (reference sequence). Trimming stripped 3 bases from V and 6 bases from J, with 11 bases between. The chain's CDR3 is CASSLRSFPGELFF. DNA for the CDR3: TGTGCCAGCAGTTTGAGGTCCTTTCCCGGGGAGCTGTTTTTT.

The chain couples TRBV5-1 to TRBJ2-5; maybe TRBD2 (6 bases). The V end lost 7 bases, the J end lost 1 base, and 14 bases lay between the germline ends. The CDR3 totals 14 residues. The germline CDR1 and CDR2 sequences are SGHRS and YFSETQ. The CDR3 loop reads CASRIAEGQETQYF. CDR3 sequence (DNA): TGCGCCAGCCGGATTGCGGAGGGCCAAGAGACCCAGTACTTC.

The genes are TRBV6-6 and TRBJ1-1; unclear D gene. Germline-derived CDR1 and CDR2 are MNHNY and SVGAGI (reference sequence). The length of the CDR3 is 14 residues. V lost 5 bases, J lost 4 bases, and 14 bases lay in between. CDR3 in amino acids: CASSVDGRSTEAFF. The CDR3, as DNA: TGTGCCAGCAGTGTAGACGGCCGGAGCACTGAAGCTTTCTTT.

This chain uses TRBV5-1 with TRBJ1-1; 8 positions match TRBD1. The CDR3 is 17 residues long. The germline CDR1 and CDR2 sequences are SGHRS and YFSETQ. Trimming removed 4 bases from V and 1 base from J; junction bases left unmatched: 12. This CDR3 is CASSPNGQGASNTEAFF. CDR3 nucleotides: TGCGCCAGCAGCCCCAATGGCCAGGGGGCATCGAACACTGAAGCTTTCTTT.

This chain uses TRBV7-2 with TRBJ2-1, with 7 positions matching TRBD2. The CDR3 has 15 residues. Looked up from germline, CDR1 is SGHTA and CDR2 is FQGNSA. The V segment lost 1 base and the J segment 7 bases; nucleotides outside the gene matches: 7. The CDR3 here is CASSLVRTSLNEQFF. The DNA of the CDR3 is TGTGCCAGCAGCTTAGTTCGGACTAGTTTGAATGAGCAGTTCTTC.

The J gene is TRBJ2-7, the V gene TRBV19; 10 positions agree with TRBD2. The CDR3 is 13 amino acids. Germline V CDR1 and CDR2: LNHDA, SQIVND (reference sequence). The V segment lost 3 bases and the J segment 6 bases; nucleotides outside the gene matches: 2. The CDR3 protein is CASSIRLAGEQYF. The CDR3 DNA follows: TGTGCCAGTAGTATCCGACTAGCGGGCGAGCAGTACTTC.

The CDR3 region is CASSEGQQTGQPQHF. CDR3 nucleotides: TGTGCCAGCAGTGAAGGGCAGCAGACAGGTCAGCCCCAGCATTTT. The V and J genes are TRBV6-1 and TRBJ1-5, with a tentative D call TRBD1 (6 bases). The germline gives CDR1 MNHNS, CDR2 SASEGT. The CDR3 is made up of 15 amino acids. The V gene lost 1 base and the J gene lost 6 bases, with 13 bases spanning the gap.

The J gene is TRBJ2-1, the V gene TRBV13; 13 bases map to TRBD2. Germline-derived CDR1 and CDR2 are PRHDT and FYEKMQ (reference sequence). The CDR3 consists of 20 residues. V was pared by 5 bases and J by 0 bases, with 13 bases of the junction left unmatched. The CDR3 spells CASSKGLAGSDQSSYNEQFF. The CDR3 coding sequence is TGTGCCAGCAGCAAGGGACTAGCGGGATCAGACCAGAGCTCCTACAATGAGCAGTTCTTC.

The rearrangement links TRBV19 to TRBJ1-1, with 7 bases lining up with TRBD1. The CDR3 loop spans 13 amino acids. Germline assignment: CDR1 LNHDA and CDR2 SQIVND (reference sequence). The junction had 7 bases not matched to a gene; V was cut back by 6 bases and J by 6 bases. DNA of the CDR3: TGTGCCAGTAGCTTTGTACAGGGGTCTGAAGCTTTCTTT. Its protein product is CASSFVQGSEAFF.

This chain links TRBV30 with TRBJ2-7, with D possibly matching TRBD1 (5 bases). This CDR3 is 14 amino acids long. Germline loops: CDR1 GTSNPN, CDR2 SVGIG (reference sequence). The germline V and J ends were trimmed by 3 bases and 0 bases, with 12 bases remaining between them. The CDR3: CAWSPGLSSYEQYF. The DNA for the CDR3 is TGTGCCTGGAGCCCAGGGCTGAGCTCCTACGAGCAGTACTTC.

About this clone: One end of the junction fails to match germline, which may point to a read error. This CDR3 is also generated by other DNA sequences in the sample. The chain recombines TRBV25-1 with TRBJ2-1, with TRBD2 matching 9 bases. The CDR3 is 15 amino acids. Germline values: CDR1 MGHDK, CDR2 SYGVNS. CDR3 coding DNA: TGTGCCAGCAGCGAATTCACTAGCGGGTACAATGAGCAGTTCTTC. Its translation: CASSEFTSGYNEQFF. The variable domain in full, completed from reference TRBV25-1 and TRBJ2-1, reads EADIYQTPRYLVIGTGKKITLECSQTMGHDKMYWYQQDPGMELHLIHYSYGVNSTEKGDLSSESTVSRIRTEHFPLTLESARPSHTSQYLCASSEFTSGYNEQFFGPGTRLTVL.

The chain combines TRBV2 with TRBJ2-7; TRBD2 matches at 7 bases. The germline CDR1 and CDR2 sequences are SNHLY and FYNNEI. J gave up 0 bases and V 2 bases, and 4 bases lay outside the gene matches. The CDR3 totals 15 residues. The CDR3: CASSEFGDYSYEQYF. The CDR3 region has the DNA TGTGCCAGCAGTGAATTCGGGGACTACTCCTACGAGCAGTACTTC.

The CDR3 region is CATSPLYGYTF. The CDR3 coding sequence is TGTGCCACCAGCCCCCTCTATGGCTACACCTTC. The chain carries TRBV6-1 and TRBJ1-2; no reliable D call. This CDR3 has 11 residues. Germline assignment: CDR1 MNHNS and CDR2 SASEGT. The ends were cut back, 10 bases at V and 4 bases at J, with 10 bases in the middle.

This chain uses TRBV5-1 with TRBJ1-5, with 8 positions matching TRBD1. The germline V gene encodes CDR1 SGHRS and CDR2 YFSETQ. CDR3 length equals 13 residues. Trimming took 5 bases from V and 5 from J; bases not matched to a gene: 3. CDR3 protein: CASRQGEDQPQHF. CDR3 sequence (DNA): TGCGCCAGCAGACAGGGGGAAGATCAGCCCCAGCATTTT.

The chain uses TRBV19 and TRBJ2-7; possibly TRBD2 for D (6 bases). The CDR3 covers 13 residues. The V end lost 8 bases, the J end lost 2 bases, and 13 bases lay between the germline ends. Per germline, CDR1 LNHDA and CDR2 SQIVND (reference sequence). The CDR3 coding sequence is TGTGCCAGTTCCGCGGGACCGGCCTACGAGCAGTACTTC. Its translation: CASSAGPAYEQYF.

The chain uses TRBV30 and TRBJ1-4; TRBD1 matches 7 bases. V trimming: 5 bases; J trimming: 8 bases; junction bases outside the gene matches: 8. This CDR3 comprises 13 residues. The V gene's germline CDR1 is GTSNPN and CDR2 SVGIG (reference sequence). CDR3 DNA sequence: TGTGCCTGGGAGACAGGGTTAGGCGAAAAACTGTTTTTT. Its protein product is CAWETGLGEKLFF.

The chain joins TRBV30 to TRBJ1-1; D is undetermined. The length of the CDR3 is 13 residues. V was clipped by 5 bases and J by 1 base, with 11 bases between them. Germline-derived CDR1 and CDR2 are GTSNPN and SVGIG (reference sequence). The CDR3, as DNA: TGTGCCTGGGCGGGGAATACGAACACTGAAGCTTTCTTT. Its protein product is CAWAGNTNTEAFF.

J is TRBJ2-7 and V is TRBV11-2, with a weak D call TRBD2 (6 bases). V gave up 5 bases and J gave up 0 bases, with 14 bases separating them. The CDR3 is made up of 15 amino acids. Germline CDR1 and CDR2: SGHAT and FQNNGV. CDR3 loop: CASSLIADDSYEQYF. DNA for the CDR3: TGTGCCAGCAGCCTAATAGCGGATGACTCCTACGAGCAGTACTTC.

The rearrangement links TRBV29-1 to TRBJ2-1; a possible D gene is TRBD1 (6 bases). Trimming stripped 5 bases from V and 10 bases from J, with 18 bases between. The CDR3 has 13 residues. From germline, CDR1 is SQVTM and CDR2 ANQGSEA. The CDR3 is CSVKDRLHWEQFF. The DNA for the CDR3 is TGCAGCGTTAAGGACAGACTTCATTGGGAGCAGTTCTTC.

The chain is built from TRBV2 and TRBJ1-1; no clear D. Trimming took off 4 bases at V and 3 bases at J, with 9 bases between the two ends. CDR3 length: 13 residues. CDR1 is SNHLY, CDR2 FYNNEI, per germline. For the CDR3, the DNA is TGTGCCAGCAGTGCCTACCGGGACACTGAAGCTTTCTTT. This gives the protein CASSAYRDTEAFF.

The rearrangement joins TRBV6-5 to TRBJ1-4; D ambiguous. Germline V gives CDR1 MNHEY, CDR2 SVGAGI. The V gene lost 4 bases and the J gene lost 8 bases, with 17 bases spanning the gap. The length of the CDR3 is 15 residues. In DNA, the CDR3 is TGTGCCAGCAGTTCCCGTGAGCAGACATCGGAAAAACTGTTTTTT. Amino acids: CASSSREQTSEKLFF.

The chain links TRBV27 to TRBJ2-7, with D perhaps matching TRBD2 (6 bases). There are 14 residues in the CDR3. Trimming cost V 2 bases and J 6 bases, with 14 bases left between them. Germline CDR1 reads MNHEY; CDR2 reads SMNVEV (reference sequence). This CDR3 reads CASSLRRDGGEQYF. In DNA form, the CDR3 reads TGTGCCAGCAGTTTACGGAGGGACGGGGGCGAGCAGTACTTC.